The clone carrying this T cell receptor (beta chain) was counted between two and nine times. The record originates from a study of T-cell reconstitution after alpha-beta-depleted transplantation in children. The authors prepared the TCRbeta library with unique molecular identifiers. A single record per CDR3 protein comes from TCRdb applying MiXCR to the PCR reads. The sample contains 700,000 or so distinct CDR3 sequences, less than 15% of which appear only once. Germline V lookup: CDR1 SGHRS, CDR2 YFSETQ. The CDR3 has 18 residues. J gave up 6 bases and V 0 bases, and 9 bases lay outside the gene matches.

The sequencing here drew on PBMCs, taken before TCRalphabeta/CD19-depleted stem cell transplant. The chain couples TRBV5-1 to TRBJ2-3, with 14 nucleotides matching TRBD2. This sequence was found in a girl aged 2 to 10 with congenital amegakaryocytic thrombocytopenia, due to receive a stem cell transplant. The CDR3 is CASSLDPGLAGDGDTQYF. The DNA of the CDR3 is TGCGCCAGCAGCTTGGACCCGGGACTAGCGGGAGATGGGGATACGCAGTATTTT. The entire variable domain, with the rest obtained from reference TRBV5-1 and TRBJ2-3, is as follows: KAGVTQTPRYLIKTRGQQVTLSCSPISGHRSVSWYQQTPGQGLQFLFEYFSETQRNKGNFPGRFSGRQFSNSRSEMNVSTLELGDSALYLCASSLDPGLAGDGDTQYFGPGTRLTVL.